Listed here is a single TCR beta chain. Data came from immunoSEQ multiplex PCR; TCRdb stores just in-frame clones and leaves some out. The sample has 75,000 to 95,000 clones, around 90% seen once. The record originates from a study of T cell changes during pregnancy in multiple sclerosis. The CDR3 runs 14 residues. Trimming took off 0 bases at V and 6 bases at J, with 13 bases between the two ends. CDR1 and CDR2 (germline): SGDLS, YYNGEE. The sequence was collected from a female donor in good health, enrolled as a control in a pregnancy study. Specimen: peripheral blood, collected in the first trimester of pregnancy. This chain connects TRBV9 to TRBJ2-7, with D unresolved. The chain's CDR3 is CASSVVAEVSEQYF. Here the CDR3 DNA reads TGTGCCAGCAGCGTAGTGGCCGAGGTCTCCGAGCAGTACTTC.